This T cell receptor (beta chain) was captured in a study of cytomegalovirus exposure and HLA in healthy donors. On this clone: Its antigen is unidentified.

Primers included in the PCR were 60 Vbeta and 13 Jbeta primers. Sequencing used immunoSEQ multiplex PCR; TCRdb keeps in-frame clones, though not all of them. This sample has tens of thousands of clones, with around three quarters found just once. Germline V lookup: CDR1 SGHAT, CDR2 FQNNGV. V lost 1 base and J 4 bases, leaving 7 bases between the germline ends. This CDR3 comprises 14 residues. Regarding the study as a whole: In a later analysis, DRB1 alleles had the most associated TCRs; HLA-C alleles the fewest. The likely origin of a cluster of highly shared sequence variants was a sequencing artifact. A later analysis showed that HLA-associated TCR beta chains had undergone more clonal expansion than equally common others.

This clonotype originated in a woman aged 50 to 60 in good health and CMV-seropositive. Sequencing was performed on PBMCs. V is TRBV11-2 and J is TRBJ1-4; D unresolved. CDR3 amino acids: CASSLAAGNEKLFF. CDR3 bases: TGTGCCAGCAGCTTAGCGGCGGGTAATGAAAAACTGTTTTTT. Full variable domain (missing parts from reference TRBV11-2 and TRBJ1-4): EAGVAQSPRYKIIEKRQSVAFWCNPISGHATLYWYQQILGQGPKLLIQFQNNGVVDDSQLPKDRFSAERLKGVDSTLKIQPAKLEDSAVYLCASSLAAGNEKLFFGSGTQLSVL.